These 11 T cell receptor beta chains share one sample of origin, sequenced in a study of blood T cell repertoires in COVID-19. Sequencing was performed with immunoSEQ multiplex PCR; in TCRdb, only in-frame clones are kept and a portion is missing. The data show about 250,000 clones, around four fifths seen once. Input material: peripheral blood. The receptors were gathered from a woman aged 60-70 years with active or convalescent COVID-19.

V and J are TRBV19 and TRBJ1-1, with D unclear. Per the germline V gene, CDR1 is LNHDA and CDR2 is SQIVND (reference sequence). Trimming shortened V by 5 bases and J by 3 bases, and 19 bases separated the two germline ends. CDR3 length: 16 residues. This CDR3 reads CASSPRESGGHTEAFF. The DNA for the CDR3 is TGTGCCAGTAGTCCTCGGGAGTCGGGCGGCCACACTGAAGCTTTCTTT.

This clone has just a few counts. This chain uses TRBV5-4 with TRBJ2-3; 7 nucleotides line up with TRBD2. CDR3 length equals 13 residues. Germline trimming cut 4 bases from V and 4 bases from J; bases unmatched to any gene: 3. The V gene's germline CDR1 is SGHNT and CDR2 YYREEE (reference sequence). Written as DNA, the CDR3 is TGTGCCAGCAGCGTCACTAGCGCAGATACGCAGTATTTT. Residues: CASSVTSADTQYF.

J is TRBJ2-3 and V is TRBV5-1; D is uncertain. The CDR3 loop spans 15 amino acids. Trimming removed 4 bases from V and 4 bases from J, with 16 bases in between. Germline assignment: CDR1 SGHRS and CDR2 YFSETQ. The CDR3 DNA sequence: TGCGCCAGCAGCCCGCCGGGTCCCGTCCCAGATACGCAGTATTTT. Residues: CASSPPGPVPDTQYF.

This clone was seen a few times. The chain couples TRBV5-1 to TRBJ2-1; tentative D call: TRBD1 (7 bases). CDR1 is SGHRS and CDR2 is YFSETQ in the germline V gene. The CDR3 consists of 15 residues. With 4 bases removed from V and 4 bases from J, the gap between germline ends came to 15 bases. CDR3 sequence reads: CASSAGQILYNEQFF. The CDR3, as DNA: TGCGCCAGCAGCGCGGGACAGATACTATACAATGAGCAGTTCTTC.

The chain has TRBV12-5 and TRBJ1-3; TRBD1 is a possible D gene (5 bases). Germline lookup yields CDR1 LGHNT and CDR2 FRNRAP. Trimming left V 3 bases short and J 0 bases short, with 18 bases between. The CDR3 spans 18 residues. CDR3 DNA: TGTGCTAGTGGTTTAGAAGATCCGGGACTGCACTCTGGAAACACCATATATTTT. Its protein product is CASGLEDPGLHSGNTIYF. Variable domain in full (rest from reference TRBV12-5 and TRBJ1-3): DARVTQTPRHKVTEMGQEVTMRCQPILGHNTVFWYRQTMMQGLELLAYFRNRAPLDDSGMPKDRFSAEMPDATLATLKIQPSEPRDSAVYFCASGLEDPGLHSGNTIYFGEGSWLTVV.

This clone was recorded once. The V and J genes are TRBV19 and TRBJ2-5, with 15 bases matching TRBD2. Germline lookup yields CDR1 LNHDA and CDR2 SQIVND (reference sequence). With V trimmed by 4 bases and J by 3 bases, 6 bases remained unmatched. This CDR3 is 17 amino acids long. CDR3 protein: CASSTRTSGRAEETQYF. The CDR3 coding sequence is TGTGCCAGTAGTACCAGGACTAGCGGGAGGGCCGAAGAGACCCAGTACTTC.

This chain connects TRBV4-2 to TRBJ2-3; 10 nucleotides agree with TRBD2. The CDR3 length is 16 residues. The junction had 4 bases not matched to a gene; V was cut back by 3 bases and J by 1 base. Germline V gene sequence: CDR1 LGHNA, CDR2 YNFKEQ. This CDR3 is CASSQGLAGGTDTQYF. The CDR3 coding sequence is TGTGCCAGCAGCCAGGGCCTAGCGGGGGGCACAGATACGCAGTATTTT.

The chain joins TRBV6-5 to TRBJ1-1; TRBD1 might be the D (6 bases). This CDR3 has 11 amino acids. The germline CDR1 and CDR2 sequences are MNHEY and SVGAGI. V lost 6 bases, J lost 5 bases, and 7 bases lay in between. The CDR3 coding sequence is TGTGCCAGCAGGAGGGGGACTGAAGCTTTCTTT. It translates to CASRRGTEAFF.

This clone was seen a handful of times. V gene TRBV5-1 combines with J gene TRBJ1-4; no firm D call. V was cut by 0 bases and J by 0 bases, with 12 bases left in between. Germline V gives CDR1 SGHRS, CDR2 YFSETQ. The CDR3 covers 17 residues. DNA of the CDR3: TGCGCCAGCAGCTTGGCCGGGGAAGCCTCAACTAATGAAAAACTGTTTTTT. As protein: CASSLAGEASTNEKLFF. Full variable domain (rest looked up from reference TRBV5-1 and TRBJ1-4): KAGVTQTPRYLIKTRGQQVTLSCSPISGHRSVSWYQQTPGQGLQFLFEYFSETQRNKGNFPGRFSGRQFSNSRSEMNVSTLELGDSALYLCASSLAGEASTNEKLFFGSGTQLSVL.

The V and J genes are TRBV6-5 and TRBJ2-7; tentative D call: TRBD1 (6 bases). V lost 6 bases and J lost 2, with 11 bases in between. From germline, CDR1 is MNHEY and CDR2 SVGAGI. The CDR3 sequence is 13 residues long. The CDR3 nucleotides read TGTGCCAGCAGCCTGACAGGTCCCTACGAGCAGTACGTC. This translates into CASSLTGPYEQYV.

The gene calls are TRBV28 and TRBJ1-5; TRBD1 might be the D (5 bases). Germline V gene lookup returns CDR1 MDHEN and CDR2 SYDVKM. This CDR3 contains 14 residues. Trimming took 8 bases from V and 2 from J, leaving 13 bases between them. CDR3 in amino acids: CASRGGRGNQPQHF. CDR3 sequence (DNA): TGTGCCAGCCGGGGGGGTCGAGGCAATCAGCCCCAGCATTTT.